This T cell receptor (beta chain) was sequenced for a study of cytomegalovirus exposure and HLA in healthy donors. The donors were members of the validation cohort, which comprised about 120 subjects and was separate from the first cohort of more than 500 subjects. In regard to this clone: Its antigen remains unidentified.

Profiling relied on immunoSEQ multiplex PCR, and the TCRdb table lists in-frame clones only, not all of them. The sample holds around 240,000 clones, nearly 90% seen once. There are 10 residues in the CDR3. Germline values: CDR1 DFQATT, CDR2 SNEGSKA (reference sequence). The trim removed 5 bases at V and 13 bases at J, leaving 5 bases unmatched. Study-wide points: Among TCR beta chains, those listed as cytomegalovirus-associated numbered over 150. There were three CMV-associated chains whose specificity for CMV antigens was confirmed in vitro.

This chain connects TRBV20-1 to TRBJ2-4; 7 nucleotides line up with TRBD1. Sequencing was carried out using PBMCs. The sequence derives from a woman aged 18-29 years in good health and CMV-seronegative. The DNA of the CDR3 is TGCAGTGCTTCCCGACAGGGACAGTACTTC. Its translation: CSASRQGQYF.